Below are 17 T cell receptor beta chains sequenced from a single sample in a study of cytomegalovirus exposure and HLA in healthy donors. The PCR ran on 60 Vbeta and 13 Jbeta primers. Clones were sequenced by immunoSEQ multiplex PCR, and TCRdb holds only the in-frame ones, with some missing. Of some 200,000 clones listed, almost 85% are singletons. Sequencing used PBMCs. The origin of the receptors is a woman aged 40-49 years in good health and CMV-seronegative.

The rearrangement joins TRBV7-2 to TRBJ1-4, with 7 bases matching TRBD1. CDR3 length equals 17 residues. Per germline, CDR1 SGHTA and CDR2 FQGNSA. The V gene end was trimmed by 1 base and the J gene end by 6 bases; junction bases not matched to a gene: 11. The CDR3 protein is CASSLEPRGSVYEKLFF. In nucleotides, the CDR3 is TGTGCCAGCAGCTTAGAACCCAGGGGGTCGGTATATGAAAAACTGTTTTTT.

The V gene is TRBV7-2, the J gene TRBJ2-1; 9 positions match TRBD2. J lost 8 bases, V lost 2 bases, and 19 bases had no gene match. CDR1 SGHTA and CDR2 FQGNSA come from the germline V gene. The CDR3 has 19 residues. CDR3 coding DNA: TGTGCCAGCAGCTTAAAAGCGGGGGGACACGGGACGCACCACCATGAGCAGTTCTTC. It specifies CASSLKAGGHGTHHHEQFF.

The rearrangement joins TRBV4-3 to TRBJ2-7; 12 nucleotides line up with TRBD2. Trimming cost V 0 bases and J 4 bases; bases outside gene matches: 7. CDR3 length equals 17 residues. Germline loops: CDR1 LGHNA, CDR2 YSLEER. Written as DNA, the CDR3 is TGCGCCAGCAGCCAAGAGCGGACTAGCGGGGTCTCTTACGAGCAGTACTTC. It codes for CASSQERTSGVSYEQYF.

As for this clone: Other nucleotide sequences from this sample produce the same CDR3. V is TRBV28 and J is TRBJ2-5; D uncertain. CDR1 MDHEN and CDR2 SYDVKM come from the germline V gene. The CDR3 contains 12 residues. The V end lost 3 bases, the J end lost 1 base, and 3 bases lay between the germline ends. CDR3 in DNA: TGTGCCAGCAGTTTCTCCCAAGAGACCCAGTACTTC. Translating gives CASSFSQETQYF.

The V gene is TRBV19, the J gene TRBJ2-1; TRBD2 agrees at 12 bases. Germline CDR1 reads LNHDA; CDR2 reads SQIVND (reference sequence). This CDR3 is 16 amino acids long. J gave up 14 bases and V 5 bases, and 16 bases lay outside the gene matches. DNA for the CDR3: TGTGCCAGTAGTTCGCTAGCGGGGGGGGCCCGCGGTGAAGAGTTCTTC. Amino acids: CASSSLAGGARGEEFF.

DNA of the CDR3: TGTGCCAGCAGCGCTGGGAGTGAGCAGTTCTTC. Its protein product is CASSAGSEQFF. The chain is built from TRBV6-4 and TRBJ2-1, with a possible D match to TRBD2 (5 bases). This CDR3 is 11 amino acids long. The V end lost 6 bases, the J end lost 9 bases, and 9 bases lay between the germline ends. In germline, CDR1 is MRHNA, CDR2 SNTAGT.

In nucleotides, the CDR3 is TGCGCCAGCAGCCAAGATCGCGACATCCGGGGAGATACGCAGTATTTT. Amino acids: CASSQDRDIRGDTQYF. The V call is TRBV4-1, the J call TRBJ2-3; D perhaps matches TRBD2 (5 bases). Trimming pared 0 bases from V and 5 bases from J, leaving 15 bases between. From germline, CDR1 is MGHRA and CDR2 YSYEKL. This CDR3 is built from 16 residues.

This rearrangement joins TRBV19 to TRBJ1-6; 9 bases align to TRBD1. The CDR3 covers 14 residues. Per the germline V gene, CDR1 is LNHDA and CDR2 is SQIVND (reference sequence). The V gene end was trimmed by 4 bases and the J gene end by 10 bases; junction bases not matched to a gene: 5. The CDR3 sequence: CASSTTGGRSPLHF. The DNA for the CDR3 is TGTGCCAGTAGTACGACAGGGGGGCGGTCACCCCTCCACTTT.

This chain connects TRBV19 to TRBJ2-7; a weak D match, TRBD2 (5 bases). The CDR3 consists of 13 residues. CDR1 LNHDA and CDR2 SQIVND come from the germline V gene (reference sequence). The germline V and J ends were trimmed by 3 bases and 2 bases, with 8 bases remaining between them. The chain's CDR3 is CASSIGVPYEQYF. CDR3 nucleotide sequence: TGTGCCAGTAGTATCGGGGTCCCCTACGAGCAGTACTTC.

This rearrangement joins TRBV5-1 to TRBJ1-1; D might be TRBD1 (6 bases). The CDR3 contains 15 residues. V was clipped by 5 bases and J by 3 bases, with 17 bases between them. The V gene's germline CDR1 is SGHRS and CDR2 YFSETQ. The CDR3 protein is CASSLTGTKDTEAFF. The CDR3 bases are TGCGCCAGCAGTCTTACAGGGACAAAGGACACTGAAGCTTTCTTT.

The V call is TRBV6-4, the J call TRBJ1-3, with D maybe TRBD1 (6 bases). Per germline, CDR1 MRHNA and CDR2 SNTAGT. The V gene lost 6 bases and the J gene lost 5 bases, with 20 bases spanning the gap. There are 16 residues in the CDR3. This CDR3 reads CASRTGCQGLRNTIYF. CDR3 coding DNA: TGTGCCAGCAGGACGGGGTGTCAGGGGCTGCGAAACACCATATATTTT.

V and J are TRBV7-2 and TRBJ2-6; possible D gene TRBD2, 6 bases. Germline CDR1 is SGHTA and CDR2 is FQGNSA. The CDR3 runs 16 residues. The V gene lost 8 bases and the J gene lost 0 bases, with 14 bases spanning the gap. The CDR3 reads CASDLKGGSGANVLTF. CDR3 in DNA: TGTGCCAGCGATCTTAAGGGAGGCTCTGGGGCCAACGTCCTGACTTTC.

This rearrangement joins TRBV6-5 to TRBJ1-6; TRBD1 is a possible D gene (6 bases). The CDR3 runs to 14 residues. Trimming shortened V by 5 bases and J by 5 bases, and 10 bases separated the two germline ends. Germline V gene data show CDR1 as MNHEY and CDR2 as SVGAGI. CDR3 in amino acids: CASSQKGDNSPLHF. The CDR3 nucleotides are TGTGCCAGCAGTCAGAAGGGGGATAATTCACCCCTCCACTTT.

This chain links TRBV6-1 with TRBJ1-1, with a weak D call TRBD1 (6 bases). The V end was cut by 6 bases, the J end by 1 base, with 12 bases between. CDR3 length: 14 amino acids. Germline CDR1 reads MNHNS; CDR2 reads SASEGT. The CDR3 coding sequence is TGTGCCAGCAGCCCTAAGACAGGGAACACTGAAGCTTTCTTT. Protein product: CASSPKTGNTEAFF.

The chain carries TRBV28 and TRBJ2-3, with D tentatively TRBD2 (6 bases). Per germline, CDR1 MDHEN and CDR2 SYDVKM. This CDR3 has 14 amino acids. V lost 2 bases to trimming and J lost 6 bases, with 12 bases between them. The CDR3 is CASSLGAGLDTQYF. In DNA, the CDR3 is TGTGCCAGCAGTTTAGGTGCGGGGTTGGATACGCAGTATTTT.

This rearrangement joins TRBV27 to TRBJ1-1, with D hard to call. Trimming shortened V by 3 bases and J by 1 base, and 12 bases separated the two germline ends. Germline V gene lookup returns CDR1 MNHEY and CDR2 SMNVEV (reference sequence). The CDR3 has 15 amino acids. As DNA, the CDR3 is TGTGCCAGCAGTTTCTTCGACCGGAGGAACACTGAAGCTTTCTTT. Protein: CASSFFDRRNTEAFF.

This chain links TRBV7-2 with TRBJ2-5; TRBD2 is a possible D gene (7 bases). The germline V gene has CDR1 SGHTA and CDR2 FQGNSA. V gave up 2 bases and J gave up 1 base, with 17 bases separating them. The CDR3 sequence is 17 residues long. The CDR3 is CASSLRRGLGTQETQYF. The CDR3 region has the DNA TGTGCCAGCAGCTTAAGGCGGGGGCTAGGGACCCAAGAGACCCAGTACTTC.